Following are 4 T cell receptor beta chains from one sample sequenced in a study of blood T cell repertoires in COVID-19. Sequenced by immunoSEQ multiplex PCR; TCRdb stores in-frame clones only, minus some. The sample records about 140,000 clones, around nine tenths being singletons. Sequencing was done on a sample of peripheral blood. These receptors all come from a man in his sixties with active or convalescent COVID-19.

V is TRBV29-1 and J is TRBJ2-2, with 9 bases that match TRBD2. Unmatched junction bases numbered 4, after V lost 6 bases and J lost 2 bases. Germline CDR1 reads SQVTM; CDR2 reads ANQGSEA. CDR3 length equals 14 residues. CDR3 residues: CSVQTSGNTGELFF. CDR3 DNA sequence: TGCAGCGTGCAGACTAGCGGCAACACCGGGGAGCTGTTTTTT.

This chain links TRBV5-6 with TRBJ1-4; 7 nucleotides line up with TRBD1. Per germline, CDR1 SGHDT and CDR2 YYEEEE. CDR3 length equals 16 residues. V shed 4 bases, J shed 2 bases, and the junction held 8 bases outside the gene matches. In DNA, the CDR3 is TGTGCCAGCAGCATTGGACAGGACCCTACTAATGAAAAACTGTTTTTT. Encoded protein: CASSIGQDPTNEKLFF.

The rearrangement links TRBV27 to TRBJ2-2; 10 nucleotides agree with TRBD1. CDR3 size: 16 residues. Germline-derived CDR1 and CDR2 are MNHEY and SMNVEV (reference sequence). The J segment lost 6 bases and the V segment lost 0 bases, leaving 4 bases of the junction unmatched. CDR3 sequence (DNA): TGTGCCAGCAGTTTATCGGGGACAGGGGTCGCCGGGGAGCTGTTTTTT. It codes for CASSLSGTGVAGELFF.

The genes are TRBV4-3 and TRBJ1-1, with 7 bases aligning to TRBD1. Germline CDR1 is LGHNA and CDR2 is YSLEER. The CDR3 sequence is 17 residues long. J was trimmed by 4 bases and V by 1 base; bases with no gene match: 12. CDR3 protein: CASSQVGTADTGTEAFF. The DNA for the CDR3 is TGCGCCAGCAGCCAAGTAGGGACAGCTGATACCGGCACTGAAGCTTTCTTT.